These 18 T cell receptor beta chains originate from one sample sequenced in a study of blood T cell repertoires in COVID-19. Using immunoSEQ multiplex PCR, the repertoire was profiled, and TCRdb retains in-frame clones only, with some absent. The repertoire includes 200,000 to 250,000 clones, under 85% of them detected once, and under 4.5% sits in the top ten. Sequencing was done on a sample of peripheral blood. The receptors were gathered from a woman aged 40 to 50 with active or convalescent COVID-19.

The chain links TRBV14 to TRBJ1-6; tentatively, D is TRBD1 (5 bases). The CDR3 runs to 15 residues. Germline assignment: CDR1 SGHDN and CDR2 FVKESK. The V gene lost 1 base and the J gene lost 4 bases, with 8 bases spanning the gap. CDR3 amino acids: CASSQGQRYNSPLHF. Written as DNA, the CDR3 is TGTGCCAGCAGCCAAGGACAGAGGTATAATTCACCCCTCCACTTT.

CDR3 amino acids: CASSPNIDRTGVGTQYF. DNA of the CDR3: TGCGCCAGCAGCCCCAACATCGATCGGACTGGGGTCGGGACCCAGTACTTC. The chain has TRBV5-1 and TRBJ2-5, with D possibly TRBD2 on 5 matching bases. Trimming stripped 4 bases from V and 7 bases from J, with 26 bases between. In germline, CDR1 is SGHRS, CDR2 YFSETQ. This CDR3 region has 17 residues.

The chain combines TRBV6-4 with TRBJ1-2; 8 bases map to TRBD1. V lost 0 bases, J lost 8 bases, and 8 bases stayed unmatched. CDR1 is MRHNA and CDR2 is SNTAGT in the germline V gene. The CDR3 is 15 amino acids. The DNA of the CDR3 is TGTGCCAGCAGTGACTCGACAGGGGTATTCCGAGGCTACACCTTC. Protein sequence: CASSDSTGVFRGYTF.

There are a few counts of this clone. The rearrangement links TRBV30 to TRBJ1-2; 8 positions agree with TRBD1. Unmatched junction bases numbered 6, after V lost 4 bases and J lost 2 bases. Germline values: CDR1 GTSNPN, CDR2 SVGIG (reference sequence). CDR3 length: 14 amino acids. Written as DNA, the CDR3 is TGTGCCTGGACGAGAACAGGGGGGAACTATGGCTACACCTTC. This sequence encodes CAWTRTGGNYGYTF.

The chain combines TRBV7-2 with TRBJ1-2; no reliable D call. CDR3 length: 14 amino acids. V was pared by 1 base and J by 2 bases, with 8 bases between. Germline assignment: CDR1 SGHTA and CDR2 FQGNSA. Written as DNA, the CDR3 is TGTGCCAGCAGCTTAGATGGGCAGAACTATGGCTACACCTTC. Residues: CASSLDGQNYGYTF.

This clone was detected ten times or more. V gene TRBV15 combines with J gene TRBJ1-4; 9 bases line up with TRBD1. The CDR3 is made up of 14 amino acids. With 6 bases clipped from V and 8 bases from J, the junction kept 7 bases outside the gene matches. Germline-derived CDR1 and CDR2 are LNHNV and YYDKDF (reference sequence). The CDR3 DNA is TGTGCCACCAGAACCGGGACAGGGACGGAAAAACTGTTTTTT. Translation gives CATRTGTGTEKLFF.

This chain connects TRBV30 to TRBJ1-2, with 7 bases aligning to TRBD1. The CDR3 extends over 13 amino acids. Trimming cost V 3 bases and J 2 bases; bases outside gene matches: 3. Germline V gives CDR1 GTSNPN, CDR2 SVGIG (reference sequence). The CDR3 DNA follows: TGTGCCTGGAGCGGGACAGAAAACTATGGCTACACCTTC. It yields the protein CAWSGTENYGYTF.

The V and J genes are TRBV19 and TRBJ1-5; D perhaps matches TRBD1 (6 bases). The CDR3 covers 14 residues. Germline-derived CDR1 and CDR2 are LNHDA and SQIVND (reference sequence). The ends were cut back, 6 bases at V and 3 bases at J, with 12 bases in the middle. The CDR3 DNA follows: TGTGCCAGTAGCTCAGGGGCAATCAATCAGCCCCAGCATTTT. It codes for CASSSGAINQPQHF.

The chain joins TRBV6-5 to TRBJ2-2; D uncertain. Looked up from germline, CDR1 is MNHEY and CDR2 is SVGAGI. Trimming removed 6 bases from V and 5 bases from J, with 7 bases in between. This CDR3 is 12 amino acids long. Here the CDR3 reads CASSSGTGELFF. In DNA, the CDR3 is TGTGCCAGCAGCTCCGGGACCGGGGAGCTGTTTTTT.

The chain is built from TRBV6-5 and TRBJ2-5; TRBD1 matches at 9 bases. Germline V CDR1 and CDR2: MNHEY, SVGAGI. The CDR3 length is 15 residues. V shed 4 bases, J shed 5 bases, and the junction held 8 bases outside the gene matches. The CDR3 reads CASSSQQGAWETQYF. The CDR3 coding sequence is TGTGCCAGCAGTTCCCAACAGGGGGCTTGGGAGACCCAGTACTTC.

The V call is TRBV28, the J call TRBJ1-6, with 8 nucleotides matching TRBD1. Germline V CDR1 and CDR2: MDHEN, SYDVKM. The CDR3 extends over 15 amino acids. The V and J ends lost 6 bases and 10 bases, in that order; junction bases with no gene match: 11. The CDR3 DNA is TGTGCCAGCAGGGGGGGAGACAGGGGAAGGTCACCCCTCCACTTT. This encodes CASRGGDRGRSPLHF.

The chain carries TRBV7-9 and TRBJ1-2; no clear D gene. The germline V gene has CDR1 SEHNR and CDR2 FQNEAQ (reference sequence). Trimming stripped 7 bases from V and 2 bases from J, with 14 bases between. The CDR3 totals 14 residues. As DNA, the CDR3 is TGTGCCAGCATCCCGACGGCGAGGAACTATGGCTACACCTTC. Translated, it gives CASIPTARNYGYTF.

The genes are TRBV6-5 and TRBJ2-3, with TRBD2 identical over 7 bases. The CDR3 sequence is 14 residues long. Germline CDR1 is MNHEY and CDR2 is SVGAGI. The trim removed 6 bases at V and 5 bases at J, leaving 8 bases unmatched. The chain's CDR3 is CASRGAGRVDTQYF. The DNA for the CDR3 is TGTGCCAGCAGGGGAGCGGGGCGAGTAGATACGCAGTATTTT.

This clone was detected a few times. This rearrangement joins TRBV28 to TRBJ1-2, with a weak D call TRBD1 (6 bases). Per the germline V gene, CDR1 is MDHEN and CDR2 is SYDVKM. The ends were cut back, 6 bases at V and 4 bases at J, with 9 bases in the middle. The CDR3 totals 12 residues. CDR3 DNA sequence: TGTGCCAGCAGACAGGGTGGCTATGGCTACACCTTC. This gives the protein CASRQGGYGYTF.

The rearrangement uses TRBV30 and TRBJ2-3; 10 bases are a match to TRBD2. Trimming at V came to 4 bases and at J to 1 base, leaving 8 bases not matched to a gene. CDR1 GTSNPN and CDR2 SVGIG come from the germline V gene (reference sequence). This CDR3 is 16 amino acids long. Written as DNA, the CDR3 is TGTGCCTGGACCCGAGGGACTAGCGACCGCACAGATACGCAGTATTTT. Translation: CAWTRGTSDRTDTQYF.

This clone was seen many times. The J gene is TRBJ2-7, the V gene TRBV11-2; 8 nucleotides match TRBD1. The CDR3 runs to 16 residues. Germline trimming cut 2 bases from V and 7 bases from J; bases unmatched to any gene: 13. Germline loops: CDR1 SGHAT, CDR2 FQNNGV. The CDR3 here is CASSLSNGQGWGEQYF. CDR3 sequence (DNA): TGTGCCAGCAGCTTATCTAATGGACAGGGTTGGGGGGAGCAGTACTTC.

The rearrangement links TRBV9 to TRBJ1-3; TRBD1 aligns across 9 bases. The CDR3 has 18 residues. From germline, CDR1 is SGDLS and CDR2 YYNGEE. The V and J ends lost 0 bases and 4 bases, in that order; junction bases with no gene match: 11. CDR3 nucleotide sequence: TGTGCCAGCAGCGTAGGGGGACAGGGAGTATTTGAGGGAAACACCATATATTTT. This translates into CASSVGGQGVFEGNTIYF.

J is TRBJ1-4 and V is TRBV19, with TRBD1 matching over 7 bases. After removal of 6 bases from V and 0 bases from J, the junction contained 4 bases not matched to a gene. The germline V gene has CDR1 LNHDA and CDR2 SQIVND (reference sequence). The CDR3 spans 15 residues. CDR3 loop: CASRLDRSTNEKLFF. The CDR3 DNA sequence: TGTGCCAGTAGACTGGACAGGTCAACTAATGAAAAACTGTTTTTT.